Presented here are 23 T cell receptor beta chains from one specimen sequenced in a study of blood T cell repertoires in COVID-19 (dated by TCRdb to the early 2020s). Library generation was performed with the immunoSEQ multiplex PCR assay. TCRdb holds this immuneACCESS table with in-frame rearrangements only. Some clones are missing; in checked studies, unresolved V genes explain under half, and the rest has no known cause. The sample table lists 200,000 to 250,000 clones, approximately 90% of them with a count of one. In total, the top ten clones hold more than 8.5% of the sample. The specimen sequenced was peripheral blood. Every receptor here comes from a woman aged 45-60 years with COVID-19, enrolled during active disease.

The V call is TRBV7-2, the J call TRBJ1-3, with TRBD1 identical over 7 bases. The CDR3 length is 15 residues. J lost 2 bases, V lost 5 bases, and 6 bases had no gene match. Germline V gene sequence: CDR1 SGHTA, CDR2 FQGNSA. The CDR3 DNA is TGTGCCAGCAGCCAGGGGGGCACTGCTGGAAACACCATATATTTT. Its protein product is CASSQGGTAGNTIYF.

The gene calls are TRBV7-2 and TRBJ2-3; the match to TRBD2 covers 10 bases. This CDR3 comprises 16 residues. The germline V gene encodes CDR1 SGHTA and CDR2 FQGNSA. The V and J ends lost 2 bases and 4 bases, in that order; junction bases with no gene match: 6. The CDR3 loop reads CASSLLAGAPPDTQYF. The CDR3 nucleotides read TGTGCCAGCAGCTTACTAGCGGGGGCCCCCCCAGATACGCAGTATTTT. Looking up the rest from reference TRBV7-2 and TRBJ2-3 gives the full variable domain: GAGVSQSPSNKVTEKGKDVELRCDPISGHTALYWYRQSLGQGLEFLIYFQGNSAPDKSGLPSDRFSAERTGGSVSTLTIQRTQQEDSAVYLCASSLLAGAPPDTQYFGPGTRLTVL.

The chain combines TRBV11-2 with TRBJ1-1; a weak D match, TRBD1 (5 bases). Trimming shortened V by 7 bases and J by 7 bases, and 13 bases separated the two germline ends. Germline V gives CDR1 SGHAT, CDR2 FQNNGV. The CDR3 has 12 residues. CDR3 loop: CASTQGGGEAFF. The DNA for the CDR3 is TGTGCCAGCACCCAGGGCGGGGGTGAAGCTTTCTTT. Full variable domain (missing parts from reference TRBV11-2 and TRBJ1-1): EAGVAQSPRYKIIEKRQSVAFWCNPISGHATLYWYQQILGQGPKLLIQFQNNGVVDDSQLPKDRFSAERLKGVDSTLKIQPAKLEDSAVYLCASTQGGGEAFFGQGTRLTVV.

CDR3 DNA: TGTGCCTGGAGTGTAAAAAGAGGAAAAATTGAAAAACTGTTTTTT. Protein sequence: CAWSVKRGKIEKLFF. The chain carries TRBV30 and TRBJ1-4; D uncertain. The CDR3 is 15 amino acids. CDR1 and CDR2 from the germline V gene are GTSNPN and SVGIG (reference sequence). V lost 0 bases, J lost 7 bases, and 15 bases lay in between. The full variable domain, rest sourced from reference TRBV30 and TRBJ1-4, is SQTIHQWPATLVQPVGSPLSLECTVEGTSNPNLYWYRQAAGRGLQLLFYSVGIGQISSEVPQNLSASRPQDRQFILSSKKLLLSDSGFYLCAWSVKRGKIEKLFFGSGTQLSVL.

This clone was detected only once. The chain uses TRBV19 and TRBJ2-7; maybe TRBD2 (5 bases). Germline assignment: CDR1 LNHDA and CDR2 SQIVND (reference sequence). With 6 bases removed from V and 4 bases from J, the gap between germline ends came to 22 bases. This CDR3 spans 16 amino acids. Written as DNA, the CDR3 is TGTGCCAGTAGCCCCCGCGGGTTTAGAGTTGGGTACGAGCAGTACTTC. This gives the protein CASSPRGFRVGYEQYF. Together with reference TRBV19 and TRBJ2-7, the CDR3 gives the full variable domain: DGGITQSPKYLFRKEGQNVTLSCEQNLNHDAMYWYRQDPGQGLRLIYYSQIVNDFQKGDIAEGYSVSREKKESFPLTVTSAQKNPTAFYLCASSPRGFRVGYEQYFGPGTRLTVT.

This clone was seen just once. The rearrangement links TRBV5-6 to TRBJ2-4, with 7 bases that match TRBD2. CDR3 length: 15 residues. The germline CDR1 and CDR2 sequences are SGHDT and YYEEEE. V was pared by 0 bases and J by 8 bases, with 8 bases of the junction left unmatched. As DNA, the CDR3 is TGTGCCAGCAGCTTGGCCACGGGGGGAACGGACATTCAGTACTTC. It codes for CASSLATGGTDIQYF.

The chain links TRBV3-1 (or the pseudogene TRBV3-2) to TRBJ1-1; TRBD1 aligns across 8 bases. The ends lost 1 base at V and 2 bases at J; junction bases unmatched: 3. CDR1 LGHDT and CDR2 YNNKEL come from the germline V gene (reference sequence). The CDR3 extends over 15 amino acids. The CDR3 is CASSQVSGGNTEAFF. The CDR3 nucleotides are TGTGCCAGCAGCCAAGTGTCAGGGGGCAACACTGAAGCTTTCTTT.

The chain links TRBV7-2 to TRBJ2-2; 9 bases are a match to TRBD2. V trimming: 1 base; J trimming: 5 bases; junction bases outside the gene matches: 8. CDR1 is SGHTA, CDR2 FQGNSA, per germline. The CDR3 consists of 17 residues. As DNA, the CDR3 is TGTGCCAGCAGCTTAGTAGCGGGGGAGATGAGAACCGGGGAGCTGTTTTTT. This translates into CASSLVAGEMRTGELFF.

This rearrangement joins TRBV5-5 to TRBJ2-7, with TRBD1 as a possible D gene (6 bases). The V gene lost 4 bases and the J gene lost 0 bases, with 20 bases spanning the gap. The CDR3 contains 17 residues. CDR1 and CDR2 (germline): SGHKS, YYEKEE (reference sequence). CDR3 DNA sequence: TGTGCCAGCAGCCCGAGGATAGGGACACTGACCTCCTACGAGCAGTACTTC. It specifies CASSPRIGTLTSYEQYF.

This clone has a single count. The genes are TRBV7-8 and TRBJ2-2, with TRBD1 matching over 10 bases. Germline trimming cut 5 bases from V and 5 bases from J; bases unmatched to any gene: 14. In germline, CDR1 is SGHVS, CDR2 FQNEAQ. The CDR3 spans 18 residues. The CDR3 DNA reads as TGTGCCAGCAGCCTAGGGGTTGGACAGGGGGTCTGGACCGGGGAGCTGTTTTTT. Its protein is CASSLGVGQGVWTGELFF.

This clone has just one count. The rearrangement joins TRBV2 to TRBJ2-3; TRBD2 matches 15 bases. After removal of 7 bases from V and 5 bases from J, the junction contained 7 bases not matched to a gene. The CDR3 has 16 amino acids. Germline-derived CDR1 and CDR2 are SNHLY and FYNNEI. Here the CDR3 reads CASNGLAGGLLDTQYF. Written as DNA, the CDR3 is TGTGCCAGCAACGGACTAGCGGGGGGGCTATTAGATACGCAGTATTTT.

This clone occurred once. This chain links TRBV5-1 with TRBJ1-2; D perhaps matches TRBD1 (6 bases). This CDR3 spans 13 amino acids. V shed 4 bases and J shed 8 bases, with 15 bases lying between them. Germline V gene lookup returns CDR1 SGHRS and CDR2 YFSETQ. The CDR3 coding sequence is TGCGCCAGCAGCCCCCGACAGGCAGGGGGCTACACCTTC. It translates to CASSPRQAGGYTF. The full variable domain, in which reference TRBV5-1 and TRBJ1-2 provide the parts outside the CDR3, is KAGVTQTPRYLIKTRGQQVTLSCSPISGHRSVSWYQQTPGQGLQFLFEYFSETQRNKGNFPGRFSGRQFSNSRSEMNVSTLELGDSALYLCASSPRQAGGYTFGSGTRLTVV.

The CDR3 DNA sequence: TGTGCCAGCAGTGAAACGGGGGACAATTCACCCCTCCACTTT. Protein product: CASSETGDNSPLHF. The chain uses TRBV2 and TRBJ1-6; tentatively, D is TRBD1 (5 bases). The V end lost 2 bases, the J end lost 7 bases, and 9 bases lay between the germline ends. Looked up from germline, CDR1 is SNHLY and CDR2 is FYNNEI. CDR3 size: 14 residues.

V gene TRBV28 combines with J gene TRBJ1-5; TRBD1 matches at 7 bases. V trimming: 3 bases; J trimming: 4 bases; junction bases outside the gene matches: 12. CDR3 size: 17 residues. Germline values: CDR1 MDHEN, CDR2 SYDVKM. The CDR3 here is CASSFTPTGTPNQPQHF. The CDR3 DNA sequence: TGTGCCAGCAGTTTCACCCCGACAGGGACCCCAAATCAGCCCCAGCATTTT.

The genes are TRBV27 and TRBJ1-2; D is undetermined. CDR3 size: 13 residues. V lost 10 bases to trimming and J lost 0 bases, with 12 bases between them. Germline lookup yields CDR1 MNHEY and CDR2 SMNVEV (reference sequence). As DNA, the CDR3 is TGTGCCACCATCCCTGAGTCTAACTATGGCTACACCTTC. Amino acids: CATIPESNYGYTF.

This rearrangement joins TRBV19 to TRBJ1-2; no firm D call. The CDR3 runs to 13 residues. Trimming removed 5 bases at V and 4 bases at J, with 11 bases between. Germline V gene lookup returns CDR1 LNHDA and CDR2 SQIVND (reference sequence). CDR3 protein: CASSEGPFYGYTF. CDR3 bases: TGTGCCAGTAGTGAGGGCCCTTTCTATGGCTACACCTTC. Full variable domain (remainder filled in from reference TRBV19 and TRBJ1-2): DGGITQSPKYLFRKEGQNVTLSCEQNLNHDAMYWYRQDPGQGLRLIYYSQIVNDFQKGDIAEGYSVSREKKESFPLTVTSAQKNPTAFYLCASSEGPFYGYTFGSGTRLTVV.

This clone has a single count. CDR3: CAISETQRGGNEQFF. The CDR3 DNA reads TGTGCCATCAGTGAAACCCAGCGGGGGGGCAATGAGCAGTTCTTC. The chain couples TRBV10-3 to TRBJ2-1; 10 positions match TRBD2. CDR1 and CDR2 from the germline V gene are ENHRY and SYGVKD. The CDR3 is 15 amino acids. The V and J ends lost 3 bases and 6 bases, in that order; junction bases with no gene match: 5.

J is TRBJ2-6 and V is TRBV9; 7 bases map to TRBD1. V lost 4 bases, J lost 4 bases, and 14 bases stayed unmatched. CDR1 SGDLS and CDR2 YYNGEE come from the germline V gene. This CDR3 comprises 18 residues. The CDR3 DNA is TGTGCCAGCAGCACTCCGACAGGGAAACCCACCGGGGCCAACGTCCTGACTTTC. Translated, it gives CASSTPTGKPTGANVLTF. The full variable domain, its missing parts supplied by reference TRBV9 and TRBJ2-6, is DSGVTQTPKHLITATGQRVTLRCSPRSGDLSVYWYQQSLDQGLQFLIQYYNGEERAKGNILERFSAQQFPDLHSELNLSSLELGDSALYFCASSTPTGKPTGANVLTFGAGSRLTVL.

The chain is built from TRBV7-2 and TRBJ1-1; D is possibly TRBD1 (6 bases). V lost 2 bases and J 2 bases, leaving 9 bases between the germline ends. CDR3 length: 14 residues. Germline assignment: CDR1 SGHTA and CDR2 FQGNSA. CDR3 sequence: CASSLLGGNTEAFF. The CDR3 nucleotides read TGTGCCAGCAGCTTACTAGGGGGTAACACTGAAGCTTTCTTT.

CDR3 nucleotides: TGCGCCAGCAGCATTGGACTAGCGGGGGGGTCCCTCTCTGGGGCCAACGTCCTGACTTTC. Residues: CASSIGLAGGSLSGANVLTF. V and J are TRBV5-1 and TRBJ2-6, with 15 positions matching TRBD2. The CDR3 consists of 20 residues. The V and J ends lost 4 bases and 0 bases, in that order; junction bases with no gene match: 8. From germline, CDR1 is SGHRS and CDR2 YFSETQ.

The genes are TRBV5-8 and TRBJ2-5, with D possibly matching TRBD1 (5 bases). The ends were cut back, 4 bases at V and 5 bases at J, with 18 bases in the middle. The CDR3 has 15 residues. Germline assignment: CDR1 SGHTS and CDR2 YDEGEE. CDR3 sequence reads: CASSLTSGHVETQYF. CDR3 nucleotide sequence: TGTGCCAGCAGCCTAACAAGTGGACATGTGGAGACCCAGTACTTC.

The rearrangement links TRBV28 to TRBJ2-7, with TRBD2 as a possible D gene (6 bases). Between the trimmed V and J ends, which lost 3 bases and 3 bases, there was a span of 27 bases. This CDR3 has 19 residues. CDR1 and CDR2 from the germline V gene are MDHEN and SYDVKM. The CDR3 loop reads CASSFLVEVFGEDHYEQYF. The CDR3 region has the DNA TGTGCCAGCAGTTTCCTAGTGGAAGTTTTCGGGGAGGACCACTACGAGCAGTACTTC.

This clone appeared a single time. The chain employs TRBV5-1 and TRBJ1-2, with 9 bases that match TRBD1. V shed 1 base and J 6 bases; nucleotides not matched to a gene: 13. The CDR3 runs 17 residues. Germline V lookup: CDR1 SGHRS, CDR2 YFSETQ. CDR3 DNA: TGCGCCAGCAGCTTGCTGGGACAGGGTACTGGAGGAGATGGCTACACCTTC. This translates into CASSLLGQGTGGDGYTF.